Shown below are 10 T cell receptor beta chains from a single sample sequenced in a study of vaccination and CD4 T cells after COVID-19. Cultured CD4+ T-cell DNA underwent Oncomine TCR Beta short-read sequencing. MiXCR was run by TCRdb on the PCR reads, yielding one entry per CDR3 protein. The table includes around 10,000 distinct CDR3 sequences, 30% to 35% detected once. No antigens are known for them. Treatment specified: roughly 11-day PBMC culture with coronavirus spike peptide pools or control peptides (ViraFEST assay). Sequencing used CD4+ T cells from blood, cultured in vitro. The origin of the receptors is a human donor who had recovered from COVID-19.

V is TRBV7-3 and J is TRBJ2-1; D call uncertain. Germline assignment: CDR1 SGHTA and CDR2 FQGTGA. The CDR3 is made up of 14 amino acids. The V gene lost 10 bases and the J gene lost 4 bases, with 17 bases spanning the gap. The CDR3 sequence is CANRRASEYNEQFF. The CDR3 DNA is TGTGCCAACCGACGGGCCTCCGAGTACAATGAGCAGTTCTTC.

The CDR3 spells CASSGTGTNYGYTF. CDR3 DNA sequence: TGTGCCAGCAGTGGGACAGGGACAAACTATGGCTACACCTTC. J is TRBJ1-2 and V is TRBV28; 9 bases fit TRBD1. This CDR3 spans 14 amino acids. CDR1 MDHEN and CDR2 SYDVKM come from the germline V gene. Trimming removed 5 bases from V and 2 bases from J; junction bases left unmatched: 3.

This CDR3 is CASSMTGSNTEAFF. The CDR3 DNA is TGTGCCAGCAGCATGACAGGGTCGAACACTGAAGCTTTCTTT. The chain uses TRBV7-3 and TRBJ1-1; 7 bases map to TRBD1. V lost 5 bases and J lost 1; bases outside the gene matches: 4. Germline-derived CDR1 and CDR2 are SGHTA and FQGTGA. The CDR3 has 14 residues.

The chain couples TRBV19 to TRBJ2-7, with 10 bases fitting TRBD1. Germline trimming cut 5 bases from V and 3 bases from J; bases unmatched to any gene: 4. The CDR3 is made up of 14 amino acids. Germline CDR1 reads LNHDA; CDR2 reads SQIVND (reference sequence). Written as DNA, the CDR3 is TGTGCCAGTAGTTCCCGGACAGGGGGCTACGAGCAGTACTTC. Translation: CASSSRTGGYEQYF.

This chain uses TRBV3-1 with TRBJ1-1, with 10 bases identical to TRBD1. The V segment lost 10 bases and the J segment 11 bases; nucleotides outside the gene matches: 7. The germline V gene encodes CDR1 LGHDT and CDR2 YNNKEL (reference sequence). This CDR3 contains 11 residues. CDR3 protein: CAIQGTGDAFF. The CDR3 DNA follows: TGTGCCATCCAAGGGACAGGGGACGCTTTCTTT. The full variable domain, with the rest looked up from reference TRBV3-1 and TRBJ1-1, is DTAVSQTPKYLVTQMGNDKSIKCEQNLGHDTMYWYKQDSKKFLKIMFSYNNKELIINETVPNRFSPKSPDKAHLNLHINSLELGDSAVYFCAIQGTGDAFFGQGTRLTVV.

The V and J genes are TRBV15 and TRBJ1-1; D is unclear. Trimming removed 0 bases from V and 4 bases from J, with 12 bases in between. Germline CDR1 and CDR2: LNHNV and YYDKDF (reference sequence). This CDR3 is built from 15 residues. CDR3 bases: TGTGCCACCAGCAGAGATGCATCGTGGACCACTGAAGCTTTCTTT. Amino acids: CATSRDASWTTEAFF.

The genes are TRBV6-2 or TRBV6-3 and TRBJ2-7; D uncertain. This CDR3 has 17 residues. Per the germline V gene, CDR1 is MNHEY and CDR2 is SVGEGT. Trimming pared 0 bases from V and 5 bases from J, leaving 20 bases between. CDR3 residues: CASSYSKQRQVVHEQYF. The CDR3 DNA sequence: TGTGCCAGCAGTTACTCGAAACAACGCCAGGTAGTCCACGAGCAGTACTTC.

The chain joins TRBV6-2 or TRBV6-3 to TRBJ2-2; TRBD1 is a possible D gene (6 bases). This CDR3 spans 14 amino acids. Trimming left V 0 bases short and J 5 bases short, with 7 bases between. Germline V gives CDR1 MNHEY, CDR2 SVGEGT. CDR3 in amino acids: CASSYSGGTGELFF. CDR3 coding DNA: TGTGCCAGCAGTTACTCAGGGGGAACCGGGGAGCTGTTTTTT.

This clonotype appeared a few times. The rearrangement links TRBV12-3 or TRBV12-4 to TRBJ2-5; unclear D gene. The length of the CDR3 is 12 residues. Trimming removed 5 bases from V and 5 bases from J, with 9 bases in between. The CDR3 sequence is CASSLRRETQYF. The CDR3 DNA reads TGTGCCAGCAGTCTCCGCAGGGAGACCCAGTACTTC.

This clonotype showed up just a few times. This sequence joins TRBV6-1 and TRBJ2-1, with 7 bases lining up with TRBD2. Trimming cost V 8 bases and J 3 bases; bases outside gene matches: 4. This CDR3 has 13 residues. In germline, CDR1 is MNHNS, CDR2 SASEGT. The CDR3 region is CASGSGLYNEQFF. CDR3 nucleotides: TGTGCCAGCGGTAGCGGGCTCTACAATGAGCAGTTCTTC.